A single T cell receptor (beta chain) is shown here with its context. Its cognate antigen is unknown. The V end was cut by 0 bases, the J end by 10 bases, with 7 bases between. This CDR3 has 13 residues. Germline V gene lookup returns CDR1 LGHDT and CDR2 YNNKEL (reference sequence). The data were obtained in a study of T cell responses to AZD1222 COVID-19 vaccine. Study conclusions and caveats: Among spike-specific TCRs, nearly half reportedly target unmutated variant regions. Donors, mostly white British, included more females; clonal diversity was possibly underestimated. Samples come after the peak T cell response, not at day 14. Baseline serostatus was positive in only six AZD1222 recipients.

Only in-frame clones appear in the TCRdb table, and some are missing; sequencing was by immunoSEQ multiplex PCR. The profile shows 150,000 or so clones, around four fifths of them singletons. The receptor's source is an adult in good health. The chain joins TRBV3-1 (or the pseudogene TRBV3-2) to TRBJ1-6; TRBD1 is a possible D gene (5 bases). Sequenced here: peripheral blood, sampled on day 0 of MenACWY control vaccination. CDR3 DNA: TGTGCCAGCAGCCAAGATACAGGATCACCCCTCCACTTT. Translated: CASSQDTGSPLHF.